This is a list of T cell receptor beta chains from one sample in a study of OX40 agonist ivuxolimab in advanced cancers. Data came from immunoSEQ multiplex PCR; TCRdb stores just in-frame clones and leaves some out. The sample has under 50,000 clones; around 82% are singletons. Sequenced here: CD4+ or CD8+ T cells sorted from blood, sampled in a trial of the OX40 agonist ivuxolimab. The origin of the receptors is an adult with an advanced solid tumor such as melanoma, head and neck, liver or kidney cancer. Each CDR3 is given with its conserved first and last residue. The D gene is left open where the match is weak. The listing skips clone size in some rows; elsewhere it reads once, few, many or a size class.

j_call	v_call	d_call	clone_size	cdr3_nt	cdr3_aa
TRBJ2-5	TRBV7-2	-	-	TGTGCCAGCAGCCCCCGCGGGTACCAAGAGACCCAGTACTTC	CASSPRGYQETQYF
TRBJ2-7	TRBV6-6	-	-	TGTGCCAGCAGTTTTTACAGGGAGCTCTACGAGCAGTACTTC	CASSFYRELYEQYF
TRBJ1-3	TRBV5-1	-	-	TGCGCCAGCAGCTTTAGGGGGGATAGCTCTGGAAACACCATATATTTT	CASSFRGDSSGNTIYF
TRBJ2-2	TRBV11-2	-	-	TGTGCCAGCAGCTTGAGTTTCGAAAACACCGGGGAGCTGTTTTTT	CASSLSFENTGELFF
TRBJ2-5	TRBV5-1	TRBD2	-	TGCGCCAGCAGCACAGGACTAGCGGGAGGGTTTCTGAGGGAGACCCAGTACTTC	CASSTGLAGGFLRETQYF
TRBJ1-2	TRBV2	TRBD1	-	TGTGCCAGCAGGGGGGACAGTAACTATGGCTACACCTTC	CASRGDSNYGYTF
TRBJ2-7	TRBV11-3	-	-	TGTGCCAGCAGCTTGAGAGGAGGGCACTACGAGCAGTACTTC	CASSLRGGHYEQYF
TRBJ1-6	TRBV4-3	-	-	TGCGCCAGCAGCCAAGAACAGGGTTTACCCCTCCACTTT	CASSQEQGLPLHF
TRBJ2-1	TRBV5-1	TRBD2	-	TGCGCCAGCAGACAAACTTCCCGGACTAGCGGGAGTAATGAGCAGTTCTTC	CASRQTSRTSGSNEQFF
TRBJ2-3	TRBV5-1	-	-	TGCGCCAGCAGCTCCAGGGGTAGCGCTAGCATAGATACGCAGTATTTT	CASSSRGSASIDTQYF
TRBJ1-6	TRBV2	-	-	TGTGCCAGCAGTGAAGCGCAGGGGTCAGGATCACCCCTCCACTTT	CASSEAQGSGSPLHF
TRBJ1-4	TRBV9	-	-	TGTGCCAGCAGCGCGGAAGGGCGCCGTGGGGGCGAAAAACTGTTTTTT	CASSAEGRRGGEKLFF
TRBJ2-7	TRBV6-6	-	once	TGTGCCAGCAGTGACTTGTTAGTCCGCTACGAGCAGTACTTC	CASSDLLVRYEQYF
TRBJ1-3	TRBV7-6	-	-	TGTGCCAGCAGTTTCGGTTATGGCTCTGGAAACACCATATATTTT	CASSFGYGSGNTIYF
TRBJ2-1	TRBV27	TRBD2	-	TGTGCCAGCAGTTCCCGCGAGGTTAGCGGGAGATACAATGAGCAGTTCTTC	CASSSREVSGRYNEQFF
TRBJ1-3	TRBV6-5	-	-	TGTGCCAGCAGTTACACAGGGTTCTCTGGAAACACCATATATTTT	CASSYTGFSGNTIYF
TRBJ1-1	TRBV5-1	TRBD1	-	TGCGCCAGTTACACAGGGGGCTTGAACACTGAAGCTTTCTTT	CASYTGGLNTEAFF
TRBJ2-1	TRBV2	-	few	TGTGCCAGCAGTGAAGCCCCTGGGGCTGAGCAGTTCTTC	CASSEAPGAEQFF
TRBJ1-5	TRBV19	TRBD1	-	TGTGCCAGTACGGGACAGGGATATCTTACAAATCAGCCCCAGCATTTT	CASTGQGYLTNQPQHF
TRBJ2-7	TRBV5-1	TRBD2	-	TGCGCCAGCAGCTTGGCGGCTAGCGGACCCTACGAGCAGTACTTC	CASSLAASGPYEQYF
TRBJ2-2	TRBV5-1	TRBD1	-	TGCGCCAGCAGCTTGTATCTGGGGGGACAGGTTAACACCGGGGAGCTGTTTTTT	CASSLYLGGQVNTGELFF
TRBJ2-7	TRBV5-1	-	-	TGCGCCAGCAGCCTGGGGACTGGCAGCTCCTACGAGCAGTACTTC	CASSLGTGSSYEQYF